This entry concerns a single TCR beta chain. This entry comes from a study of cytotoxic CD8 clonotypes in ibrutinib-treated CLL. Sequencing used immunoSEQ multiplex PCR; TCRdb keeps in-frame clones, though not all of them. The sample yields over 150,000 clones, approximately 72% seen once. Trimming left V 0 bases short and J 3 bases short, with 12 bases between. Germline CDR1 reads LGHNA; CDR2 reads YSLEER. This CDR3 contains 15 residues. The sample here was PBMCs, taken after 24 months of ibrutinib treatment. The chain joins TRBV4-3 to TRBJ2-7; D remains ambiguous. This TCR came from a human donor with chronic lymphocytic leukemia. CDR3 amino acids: CASSQDFRPYYEQYF. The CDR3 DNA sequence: TGCGCCAGCAGCCAAGATTTTAGACCGTACTACGAGCAGTACTTC.